This TCR beta chain was sequenced during a study of T-cell reconstitution after alpha-beta-depleted transplantation in children. It was with unique molecular identifiers that the TCRbeta library was prepared. TCRdb reprocessed the PCR reads with MiXCR, giving one entry per CDR3 protein. Among 750,000 to 950,000 distinct CDR3 sequences listed, roughly 15% were seen once. The CDR3 extends over 15 amino acids. J gave up 7 bases and V 5 bases, and 11 bases lay outside the gene matches. Germline loops: CDR1 SGHRS, CDR2 YFSETQ. This clonotype turned up a few times. What it binds is unknown. Overall study findings and caveats: A year had passed since transplant, and T-cell counts and diversity by then came mostly from newly produced T cells.

The rearrangement joins TRBV5-1 to TRBJ1-4; 7 nucleotides agree with TRBD1. Sequenced here: PBMCs, mostly from graft donor cells, sampled 360 days after TCRalphabeta/CD19-depleted stem cell transplant. This sequence originates from a male patient younger than 18 who had a stem cell transplant for acute lymphoblastic leukemia, so the T cells may come from the graft donor. The chain's CDR3 is CASSLTTYRGEKLFF. CDR3 nucleotide sequence: TGCGCCAGCAGTCTGACCACTTACAGGGGTGAAAAACTGTTTTTT.